This paragraph covers one TCR beta chain sequence. Its antigen is not identified. The V gene's germline CDR1 is DFQATT and CDR2 SNEGSKA (reference sequence). V lost 5 bases to trimming and J lost 1 base; unmatched junction nucleotides: 8. CDR3 size: 16 residues. The data originate from a study of early T cells in non-severe SARS-CoV-2 infection. Study conclusions and caveats: Matching with VDJdb favored anti-spike CD8 responses (missing private and CD4 specificities).

As part of library construction, unique molecular identifiers were attached to individual cDNA molecules. TCRdb re-called the 5' RACE reads through MiXCR, storing one row per CDR3 protein. The profile covers 35,000 to 50,000 distinct CDR3 sequences, with 20% to 25% appearing a single time and roughly 4.6% taken by the ten largest. The sequencing here drew on whole blood, taken at baseline. The chain is built from TRBV20-1 and TRBJ2-1; TRBD2 matches 10 bases. The TCR originated in an adult who was a healthcare worker with PCR-confirmed SARS-CoV-2 infection or an uninfected control (not recorded which). CDR3 amino acids: CSAPTLAGESYNEQFF. CDR3 nucleotides: TGCAGTGCTCCCACCCTAGCGGGGGAATCCTACAATGAGCAGTTCTTC.